A single sample is the source of the 5 T cell receptor beta chains below, sequenced in a study of T cells in localized non-small cell lung cancer. Method: immunoSEQ multiplex PCR; TCRdb's copy keeps in-frame clones and lacks some. The table has thousands of clones, around 25% seen once. This material consisted of normal lung tissue next to the tumor, taken before any cancer treatment. The receptors derive from a woman aged 35 to 69 with stage I lung adenocarcinoma.

The rearrangement links TRBV30 to TRBJ1-1; D gene ambiguous. The CDR3 is 13 residues long. Germline V gene sequence: CDR1 GTSNPN, CDR2 SVGIG (reference sequence). V was cut by 1 base and J by 1 base, with 7 bases left in between. The CDR3, as DNA: TGTGCCTGGAGTGCGACTGGGAACACTGAAGCTTTCTTT. Its protein is CAWSATGNTEAFF.

V is TRBV28 and J is TRBJ1-1; D unclear. The CDR3 covers 16 residues. CDR1 MDHEN and CDR2 SYDVKM come from the germline V gene. Trimming stripped 6 bases from V and 0 bases from J, with 17 bases between. The CDR3 reads CASRARADMVNTEAFF. The CDR3 nucleotides are TGTGCCAGCAGGGCAAGGGCGGATATGGTGAACACTGAAGCTTTCTTT.

The CDR3 DNA sequence: TGCAGCGTTGAAAAACTTGGATTGGGTGGCGCAGATACGCAGTATTTT. Translation: CSVEKLGLGGADTQYF. V and J are TRBV29-1 and TRBJ2-3; D uncertain. The CDR3 has 16 residues. The germline V gene encodes CDR1 SQVTM and CDR2 ANQGSEA. Trimming removed 2 bases from V and 4 bases from J, with 19 bases in between.

The chain has TRBV28 and TRBJ2-2; no clear D gene. The V end was cut by 6 bases, the J end by 1 base, with 6 bases between. There are 13 residues in the CDR3. The germline CDR1 and CDR2 sequences are MDHEN and SYDVKM. The CDR3 protein is CASSPRNTGELFF. CDR3 in DNA: TGTGCCAGCAGCCCTAGGAACACCGGGGAGCTGTTTTTT.

Within the sample, this clone is medium-sized. The J gene is TRBJ2-5, the V gene TRBV11-3; 11 nucleotides align to TRBD2. V was clipped by 3 bases and J by 6 bases; unmatched bases: 3. Germline V gives CDR1 SGHNT, CDR2 YENEEA. The CDR3 extends over 14 amino acids. The CDR3 reads CASSFGLAGKTQYF. The DNA of the CDR3 is TGTGCCAGCAGCTTCGGACTAGCGGGCAAGACCCAGTACTTC.